A single sample gave rise to the 32 T cell receptor beta chains below, sequenced in a study of breast tumors, draining lymph nodes, adjacent tissues. Breast cancer patients provided tissue from their axillary draining lymph nodes. TCRdb analysed the multiplex PCR reads with MiXCR anew, one entry per CDR3 protein. Among about 94,000 distinct CDR3 sequences listed, around 28% were seen once. Material: axillary lymph node tissue. Every receptor here comes from a female donor with breast cancer. Some clones in this sample may be carry-over from other donors' samples.

This sequence joins TRBV7-9 and TRBJ2-3; 12 bases are a match to TRBD2. From germline, CDR1 is SEHNR and CDR2 FQNEAQ (reference sequence). The length of the CDR3 is 15 residues. Trimming removed 5 bases from V and 8 bases from J; junction bases left unmatched: 8. The CDR3 DNA reads TGTGCCAGCAGCCGCTTGGGACTAGCGGGCGGTACGCAGTATTTT. Translating it yields CASSRLGLAGGTQYF. The whole variable domain, remainder taken from reference TRBV7-9 and TRBJ2-3, is DTGVSQNPRHKITKRGQNVTFRCDPISEHNRLYWYRQTLGQGPEFLTYFQNEAQLEKSRLLSDRFSAERPKGSFSTLEIQRTEQGDSAMYLCASSRLGLAGGTQYFGPGTRLTVL.

This clonotype turned up a few times. CDR3 nucleotides: TGTGCCAGCAGTCCCGGGACAGGGGGCTTAATGGACTCTGACTACACCTTC. Its translation: CASSPGTGGLMDSDYTF. The chain combines TRBV6-5 with TRBJ1-2; 12 bases align to TRBD1. V lost 5 bases to trimming and J lost 10 bases; unmatched junction nucleotides: 17. CDR3 length: 17 amino acids. Looked up from germline, CDR1 is MNHEY and CDR2 is SVGAGI.

This clonotype was observed many times. The chain combines TRBV7-3 with TRBJ2-5, with D maybe TRBD2 (6 bases). The V end lost 2 bases, the J end lost 0 bases, and 16 bases lay between the germline ends. CDR1 and CDR2 (germline): SGHTA, FQGTGA. CDR3 length equals 17 residues. The CDR3 region has the DNA TGTGCCAGCAGCTTAGGGCGGGGCGCGAGGTACCAAGAGACCCAGTACTTC. Amino acid sequence: CASSLGRGARYQETQYF.

Regarding this clonotype: The junction differs from germline at one of its ends, possibly a read error. The genes are TRBV12-3 or TRBV12-4 and TRBJ2-5; a weak D match, TRBD2 (6 bases). The CDR3 sequence is 14 residues long. The CDR3 sequence: CDSGPDETQETQYF. The CDR3 bases are TGTGACAGCGGGCCTGACGAGACACAAGAGACCCAGTACTTC.

This clonotype was recorded at least ten times. The chain couples TRBV20-1 to TRBJ1-2; D is uncertain. With 5 bases removed from V and 2 bases from J, the gap between germline ends came to 9 bases. The CDR3 is 12 amino acids. Germline loops: CDR1 DFQATT, CDR2 SNEGSKA (reference sequence). CDR3 protein: CSASGSNYGYTF. The CDR3 DNA reads TGCAGTGCTTCAGGCTCAAACTATGGCTACACCTTC.

This clonotype was recorded a few times. A much larger clone differs from this one at a single base, so this may be a read error. The chain combines TRBV6-6 with TRBJ2-2; D not certain. V gave up 7 bases and J gave up 3 bases, with 3 bases separating them. Per germline, CDR1 MNHNY and CDR2 SVGAGI (reference sequence). The length of the CDR3 is 11 residues. The CDR3 region is CASTHTGELFF. CDR3 nucleotides: TGTGCCAGCACCCACACCGGGGAGCTGTTTTTT.

As concerns this clonotype: A much larger clone sits a single nucleotide away, making a read error possible. The DNA of the CDR3 is TGCAGCGTTGGACACGGGGGGAGCGGAGCTTTCTTT. As protein: CSVGHGGSGAFF. The J gene is TRBJ1-1, the V gene TRBV29-1; D may be TRBD1 (5 bases). There are 12 residues in the CDR3. Trimming stripped 4 bases from V and 10 bases from J, with 16 bases between. Germline lookup yields CDR1 SQVTM and CDR2 ANQGSEA.

In regard to this clonotype: Being one base from a much bigger clone, this may be a read error. The rearrangement joins TRBV15 to TRBJ1-1; D not certain. Per the germline V gene, CDR1 is LNHNV and CDR2 is YYDKDF (reference sequence). The CDR3 contains 13 residues. CDR3 sequence reads: CATSRNMRTGAFF. The CDR3 DNA reads TGTGCCACCAGCAGGAACATGAGGACTGGAGCTTTCTTT.

As regards this clonotype: A junction end diverges from the germline sequence, so it may reflect a read error. V gene TRBV4-1 combines with J gene TRBJ1-1; tentatively, D is TRBD1 (5 bases). The CDR3 is made up of 14 amino acids. The V gene's germline CDR1 is MGHRA and CDR2 YSYEKL. This CDR3 is CASGQVTANTEAFF. The CDR3 nucleotides read TGCGCCAGCGGCCAAGTGACAGCTAACACTGAAGCTTTCTTT.

This chain links TRBV2 with TRBJ2-5, with TRBD2 matching 8 bases. V gave up 4 bases and J gave up 2 bases; unmatched junction bases: 6. This CDR3 contains 15 residues. Germline V gene data show CDR1 as SNHLY and CDR2 as FYNNEI. This CDR3 reads CASSGAGGPQETQYF. The CDR3 DNA is TGTGCCAGCAGTGGGGCGGGAGGACCACAAGAGACCCAGTACTTC.

In DNA, the CDR3 is TGTGCCAGCAGTTCCGTAGCGGGGTCAATTTACAATGAGCAGTTCTTC. Amino acids: CASSSVAGSIYNEQFF. V is TRBV6-5 and J is TRBJ2-1; 8 positions agree with TRBD2. J gave up 4 bases and V 4 bases, and 9 bases lay outside the gene matches. The CDR3 length is 16 residues. The germline CDR1 and CDR2 sequences are MNHEY and SVGAGI.

Many counts were recorded for this clonotype. The chain has TRBV11-2 and TRBJ2-5; the D is unclear. V lost 2 bases, J lost 5 bases, and 12 bases lay in between. The CDR3 has 14 residues. CDR1 and CDR2 (germline): SGHAT, FQNNGV. This CDR3 reads CASSLSSHGETQYF. The CDR3 DNA follows: TGTGCCAGCAGCTTAAGTTCTCACGGGGAGACCCAGTACTTC.

In this sample, this clonotype turned up many times. This chain connects TRBV6-1 to TRBJ1-2; D is undetermined. Germline V CDR1 and CDR2: MNHNS, SASEGT. The CDR3 has 14 amino acids. Trimming pared 6 bases from V and 0 bases from J, leaving 11 bases between. In nucleotides, the CDR3 is TGTGCCAGCAGGCCTAACAGAGCTAACTATGGCTACACCTTC. Its protein product is CASRPNRANYGYTF.

This clonotype has a count of ten or more. V is TRBV5-1 and J is TRBJ2-2; D uncertain. The germline V and J ends were trimmed by 4 bases and 4 bases, with 11 bases remaining between them. Germline assignment: CDR1 SGHRS and CDR2 YFSETQ. The CDR3 has 14 amino acids. The CDR3 region is CASSLWTLTGELFF. CDR3 in DNA: TGCGCCAGCAGCCTTTGGACCCTCACCGGGGAGCTGTTTTTT.

Details on this clonotype: The junction departs from the called germline gene at one end, perhaps through a read error. The V and J genes are TRBV6-1 and TRBJ1-4, with D perhaps matching TRBD1 (6 bases). Germline V gives CDR1 MNHNS, CDR2 SASEGT. CDR3 size: 16 residues. This chain's CDR3 is CASSQAWQGTNEKLFF. The CDR3 nucleotides are TGTGCCAGCAGTCAAGCGTGGCAGGGGACTAATGAAAAACTGTTTTTT.

This clonotype was counted at least ten times. This chain uses TRBV4-3 with TRBJ2-3; 10 bases map to TRBD2. This CDR3 has 16 residues. V was pared by 0 bases and J by 3 bases, with 3 bases of the junction left unmatched. CDR1 LGHNA and CDR2 YSLEER come from the germline V gene. CDR3 nucleotide sequence: TGCGCCAGCAGCCAAGACCCGACTAGCGGGACAGATACGCAGTATTTT. This encodes CASSQDPTSGTDTQYF.

There are a few counts of this clonotype. A much larger clone lies a single base off, so this may be a read error. The J gene is TRBJ1-2, the V gene TRBV4-3; D is perhaps TRBD1 (5 bases). In germline, CDR1 is LGHNA, CDR2 YSLEER. The CDR3 extends over 15 amino acids. The CDR3 loop is CSSSQENSGPSGYTF. DNA of the CDR3: TGCTCCAGCAGCCAAGAAAACTCAGGGCCGAGTGGCTACACCTTC.

In this sample, this clonotype turned up many times. The chain employs TRBV20-1 and TRBJ2-3; TRBD1 matches at 8 bases. The length of the CDR3 is 15 residues. V was pared by 6 bases and J by 1 base, with 9 bases of the junction left unmatched. The germline V gene encodes CDR1 DFQATT and CDR2 SNEGSKA (reference sequence). The CDR3 spells CSAPQGDRRTDTQYF. The CDR3 DNA reads TGCAGTGCCCCACAGGGGGACCGTCGCACAGATACGCAGTATTTT.

This clonotype showed up many times. V usage is TRBV5-8 and J usage is TRBJ2-6, with D unresolved. This CDR3 region has 15 residues. The V and J ends lost 4 bases and 1 base respectively, with 9 bases between them. The germline V gene has CDR1 SGHTS and CDR2 YDEGEE. The CDR3 region is CASSTRRSGANVLTF. Here the CDR3 DNA reads TGTGCCAGCAGCACACGTAGATCTGGGGCCAACGTCCTGACTTTC.

A remark on this clonotype: This sequence may be a read error, since a much larger clone differs from it by one base. This sequence joins TRBV28 and TRBJ2-2, with 12 bases lining up with TRBD1. Germline V CDR1 and CDR2: MDHEN, SYDVKM. CDR3 length: 13 amino acids. For the CDR3, the DNA is TGTGCCTGGGACAGGGGGCAGGCCGGGGAGCCGTTTTTT. The encoded protein is CAWDRGQAGEPFF.

This clonotype was recorded at least ten times. CDR3: CASSMTGTYEQYF. DNA for the CDR3: TGTGCCAGTAGTATGACAGGGACCTACGAGCAGTACTTC. This chain connects TRBV19 to TRBJ2-7; 7 nucleotides match TRBD1. Germline assignment: CDR1 LNHDA and CDR2 SQIVND (reference sequence). Losses at the gene ends were 3 bases for V and 2 bases for J; bases not matched to a gene: 1. The CDR3 loop spans 13 amino acids. The full variable domain, completed using reference TRBV19 and TRBJ2-7, is DGGITQSPKYLFRKEGQNVTLSCEQNLNHDAMYWYRQDPGQGLRLIYYSQIVNDFQKGDIAEGYSVSREKKESFPLTVTSAQKNPTAFYLCASSMTGTYEQYFGPGTRLTVT.

This clonotype was seen repeatedly, ten times or more. The chain joins TRBV18 to TRBJ2-2; 8 positions match TRBD1. In germline, CDR1 is KGHSH, CDR2 LQKENI. The CDR3 totals 18 residues. Trimming at V came to 2 bases and at J to 2 bases, leaving 10 bases not matched to a gene. CDR3 sequence reads: CASSPYQRTGPNTGELFF. CDR3 coding DNA: TGTGCCAGCTCACCATACCAAAGGACAGGGCCCAACACCGGGGAGCTGTTTTTT.

This clonotype appeared many times. This chain uses TRBV27 with TRBJ2-3, with TRBD2 identical over 10 bases. The CDR3 loop spans 14 amino acids. Germline loops: CDR1 MNHEY, CDR2 SMNVEV (reference sequence). V shed 6 bases, J shed 6 bases, and the junction held 6 bases outside the gene matches. Here the CDR3 reads CASSQAGGIDTQYF. The DNA for the CDR3 is TGTGCCAGCAGCCAAGCGGGAGGGATCGATACGCAGTATTTT.

This clonotype came up many times. This chain links TRBV5-5 with TRBJ1-4, with 8 bases fitting TRBD1. CDR3 length: 14 amino acids. V shed 4 bases and J 6 bases; nucleotides not matched to a gene: 5. Germline CDR1 SGHKS, CDR2 YYEKEE (reference sequence). CDR3 loop: CASSRTGGDEKLFF. The CDR3 DNA sequence: TGTGCCAGCAGCCGAACAGGGGGAGATGAAAAACTGTTTTTT.

This clonotype was observed at least ten times. The rearrangement uses TRBV7-8 and TRBJ2-7; 10 bases are a match to TRBD2. CDR3 size: 16 residues. After removal of 5 bases from V and 7 bases from J, the junction contained 14 bases not matched to a gene. The V gene's germline CDR1 is SGHVS and CDR2 FQNEAQ. The CDR3 region is CASSLPSSGSAGEQYF. The CDR3 DNA is TGTGCCAGCAGCCTCCCCTCTAGCGGGAGTGCAGGGGAGCAGTACTTC.

In this sample, this clonotype turned up a few times. Possible read error: a much larger clone is one base away. The chain is built from TRBV11-1 and TRBJ2-7; D assignment may be TRBD1 or TRBD2 (5 bases each). Germline-derived CDR1 and CDR2 are SGHAT and FQDESV (reference sequence). The CDR3 sequence is 15 residues long. The V end was cut by 3 bases, the J end by 2 bases, with 14 bases between. The CDR3 spells CASSFSSGAPYEQYF. In DNA form, the CDR3 reads TGTGCCAGCAGCTTTTCATCCGGGGCTCCCTACGAGCAGTACTTC.

In its sample, this clonotype was seen many times. This sequence joins TRBV12-3 or TRBV12-4 and TRBJ2-2; no reliable D call. CDR3 size: 14 residues. Between the trimmed V and J ends, which lost 7 bases and 1 base, there was a span of 10 bases. CDR3 sequence (DNA): TGTGCCAGCACGTTCGCGAGGAACACCGGGGAGCTGTTTTTT. The encoded protein is CASTFARNTGELFF.

This clonotype occurred once. The gene calls are TRBV5-1 and TRBJ1-1; D remains ambiguous. The V and J ends lost 0 bases and 11 bases respectively, with 17 bases between them. Germline CDR1 and CDR2: SGHRS and YFSETQ. The CDR3 is 14 amino acids. The CDR3 here is CASSLARSNTGAFF. CDR3 nucleotide sequence: TGCGCCAGCAGCTTGGCCCGCTCGAACACTGGTGCTTTCTTT.

Worth noting for this clonotype: Given a much more abundant clone one base away, this may be a read error. This chain links TRBV19 with TRBJ2-1; 13 bases align to TRBD2. The V gene's germline CDR1 is LNHDA and CDR2 SQIVND (reference sequence). The CDR3 contains 17 residues. CDR3 residues: CASSGTSGKFSYNEQSF. Written as DNA, the CDR3 is TGTGCCAGTAGTGGGACTAGCGGGAAGTTCTCCTACAATGAGCAGTCCTTC.

The chain employs TRBV6-2 or TRBV6-3 and TRBJ2-1; D possibly corresponds to TRBD2 (5 bases). Germline CDR1 reads MNHEY; CDR2 reads SVGEGT. The CDR3 consists of 12 residues. V was trimmed by 2 bases and J by 8 bases, leaving 7 bases between them. The CDR3 DNA follows: TGTGCCAGCAGTTACGCTAGCTATGAGCAGTTCTTC. Amino acids: CASSYASYEQFF.

In this sample, this clonotype turned up many times. The V call is TRBV28, the J call TRBJ2-3; the D call may be TRBD1 or TRBD2 (6 bases each). V lost 3 bases and J lost 2, with 21 bases in between. Per germline, CDR1 MDHEN and CDR2 SYDVKM. The CDR3 runs to 18 residues. CDR3 sequence: CASSFPNEGGSFTDTQYF. The CDR3 DNA follows: TGTGCCAGCAGTTTTCCGAACGAGGGGGGATCCTTCACAGATACGCAGTATTTT.

In the case of this clonotype: Given a much more abundant clone one base away, this may be a read error. This chain links TRBV10-3 with TRBJ2-1, with 12 positions matching TRBD2. J lost 7 bases, V lost 10 bases, and 14 bases had no gene match. Looked up from germline, CDR1 is ENHRY and CDR2 is SYGVKD. CDR3 length: 16 amino acids. CDR3 amino acids: CASRQTSGGAWNEQFF. Here the CDR3 DNA reads TGTGCCAGCCGCCAGACTAGCGGGGGAGCTTGGAATGAGCAGTTCTTC.